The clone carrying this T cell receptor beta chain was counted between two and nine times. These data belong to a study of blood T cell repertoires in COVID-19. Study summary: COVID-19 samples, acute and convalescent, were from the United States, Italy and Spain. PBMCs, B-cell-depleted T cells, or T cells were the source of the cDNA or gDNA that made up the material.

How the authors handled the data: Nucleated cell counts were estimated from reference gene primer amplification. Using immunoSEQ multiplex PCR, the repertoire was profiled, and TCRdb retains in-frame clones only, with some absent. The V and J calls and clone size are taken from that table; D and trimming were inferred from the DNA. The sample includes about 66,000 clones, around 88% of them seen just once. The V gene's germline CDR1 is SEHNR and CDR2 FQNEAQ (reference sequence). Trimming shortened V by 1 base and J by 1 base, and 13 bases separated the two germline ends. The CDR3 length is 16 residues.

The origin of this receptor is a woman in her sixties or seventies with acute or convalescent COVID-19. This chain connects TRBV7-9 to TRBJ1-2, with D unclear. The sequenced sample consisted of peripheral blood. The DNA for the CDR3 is TGTGCCAGCAGCTTAGGCCGGGAAGACTATAACTATGGCTACACCTTC. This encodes CASSLGREDYNYGYTF.